Listed below are T cell receptor beta chains from one sample, sequenced in a study of cytomegalovirus exposure and HLA in healthy donors. Only in-frame clones appear in the TCRdb table, and some are missing; sequencing was by immunoSEQ multiplex PCR. The sample contains some 120,000 clones, about 72% of which appear only once. Material: PBMCs. All receptors derive from a man younger than 45 in good health and CMV-seropositive. CDR3s include the opening cysteine and the closing phenylalanine or tryptophan. Rows give clone size only sometimes, using once, few, many, or a class for an expanded clone.

V gene,clone size,J gene,CDR3 protein
TRBV6-1,many,TRBJ1-5,CASSEVVEGYQPQHF
TRBV5-1,-,TRBJ2-1,CASSPRLAGGVEQFF
TRBV5-1,-,TRBJ2-5,CASSEARGETQYF
TRBV2,-,TRBJ1-1,CASSDQGNTEAFF
TRBV7-3,-,TRBJ2-2,CASSRNYFANTGELFF
TRBV7-2,once,TRBJ1-5,CASSLTGGNQPQHF
TRBV2,-,TRBJ1-4,CASSGGYKEKLFF
TRBV19,few,TRBJ1-5,CASSEQVGGNQPQHF
TRBV4-1,few,TRBJ2-7,CASSRPGTLGYEQYF
TRBV18,-,TRBJ2-7,CASSHTSGSSYEQYF
TRBV6-6,-,TRBJ2-1,CASRPGLSEQFF
TRBV7-9,-,TRBJ2-5,CASSFGAGVAETQYF
TRBV2,-,TRBJ2-2,CASRRLAGGTGELFF
TRBV5-1,few,TRBJ2-1,CASSSTGVYNEQFF
TRBV19,-,TRBJ1-1,CASSIKGGVTEAFF
TRBV27,-,TRBJ2-7,CASSTRDRGQYEQYF
TRBV7-2,-,TRBJ2-1,CASSLTGFYNEQFF
TRBV5-1,-,TRBJ1-2,CASGGATGESHGYTF
TRBV19,-,TRBJ2-7,CASAAGSGTGDHRRYEQYF
TRBV2,few,TRBJ2-3,CASSEAGVDTQYF
TRBV29-1,-,TRBJ1-2,CSILPDRDGNGYTF
TRBV9,few,TRBJ2-3,CASSVGTSFGTQYF
TRBV9,few,TRBJ2-3,CASSSSSSGMGADTQYF
TRBV5-6,few,TRBJ2-7,CASSRTGFYEQYF
TRBV10-3,few,TRBJ2-7,CAISAGAGYEQYF
TRBV7-2,-,TRBJ2-1,CASSRPTGAPNNEQFF
TRBV4-1,-,TRBJ2-7,CASSQPLNYPEQYF
TRBV13,-,TRBJ2-7,CASSDSRQGSYEQYF
TRBV5-4,few,TRBJ1-1,CASSLEWGLGLNTEAFF
TRBV25-1,few,TRBJ2-1,CASSESPAYNEQFF
TRBV4-1,few,TRBJ2-3,CASSQDWTRSTDTQYF
TRBV6-1,-,TRBJ2-7,CASSEWIAEYEQYF
TRBV5-5,-,TRBJ2-7,CASSFTTSGSSYEQYF
TRBV9,-,TRBJ1-2,CASSPDEGGYGYTF
TRBV29-1,once,TRBJ1-1,CSATPRETEAFF
TRBV7-3,-,TRBJ2-1,CASSPSSGRSSYNEQFF
TRBV6-1,-,TRBJ1-1,CASSERQGAGRKAFF
TRBV12-5,-,TRBJ1-1,CAQPPGQGNTEAFF
TRBV9,few,TRBJ2-3,CASSVGAGLTDTQYF
TRBV9,few,TRBJ2-5,CASSVDQGPGETQYF
TRBV21-1,-,TRBJ1-1,CARMTGPEVNTEAFF
TRBV15,few,TRBJ2-1,CATSMGLAGGTSYNEQFF
TRBV18,-,TRBJ2-7,CASSPQGHRSYEQYF
TRBV28,-,TRBJ2-7,CASSLPTESYEQYF
TRBV4-1,-,TRBJ2-2,CASSPRNTGATGELFF
TRBV5-1,-,TRBJ2-1,CASSLRPERDEQFF
TRBV7-9,few,TRBJ2-3,CASTGHLDTDTQYF
TRBV6-4,-,TRBJ2-1,CASSDTPGTSGREQFF
TRBV19,few,TRBJ2-2,CASSTGQGGLPGELFF
TRBV7-8,-,TRBJ2-7,CASSSTRYYEQYF
TRBV7-2,-,TRBJ1-1,CASRTRTEAFF
TRBV28,-,TRBJ2-7,CASSLQGLAGYLYEQYF
TRBV5-8,-,TRBJ2-1,CASRPRERSYNEQFF